The 3 T cell receptor beta chains given below trace back to one sample, sequenced in a study of OX40 agonist ivuxolimab in advanced cancers. The protocol was immunoSEQ multiplex PCR, while the TCRdb copy is restricted to in-frame clones and leaves out a portion. The profile shows 100,000 to 150,000 clones, around 90% of them singletons. This specimen consisted of CD4+ or CD8+ T cells sorted from blood, obtained in a trial of the OX40 agonist ivuxolimab. The source is an adult with an advanced solid tumor such as melanoma, head and neck, liver or kidney cancer.

V and J are TRBV5-4 and TRBJ1-4; D is unclear. V was pared by 4 bases and J by 3 bases, with 7 bases between. The CDR3 has 13 residues. Germline values: CDR1 SGHNT, CDR2 YYREEE (reference sequence). The CDR3 nucleotides read TGTGCCAGCAGCCCAGCAGCTAATGAAAAACTGTTTTTT. Residues: CASSPAANEKLFF.

This clone was counted a single time. The V gene is TRBV7-2, the J gene TRBJ2-7; D gene unclear. The CDR3 loop spans 17 amino acids. Trimming left V 1 base short and J 3 bases short, with 19 bases between. Germline CDR1 reads SGHTA; CDR2 reads FQGNSA. CDR3 DNA: TGTGCCAGCAGCTTAGATGGCCGGCCATTGGCCTACTACGAGCAGTACTTC. This sequence encodes CASSLDGRPLAYYEQYF.

This clone was seen just once. The CDR3 nucleotides read TGTGCCAGTCGGAGGCTTGTAGCGGGAGAGGACGAGCAGTACTTC. It yields the protein CASRRLVAGEDEQYF. The J gene is TRBJ2-7, the V gene TRBV6-6; 9 nucleotides line up with TRBD2. This CDR3 is built from 15 residues. Trimming removed 9 bases from V and 5 bases from J; junction bases left unmatched: 14. CDR1 and CDR2 (germline): MNHNY, SVGAGI (reference sequence).